One and the same sample provided the 24 T cell receptor beta chains below, sequenced in a study of metastatic and nonmetastatic thyroid tumors. Every patient underwent thyroid surgery untreated. With MiXCR, TCRdb called clones anew from the PCR reads. The sample carries roughly 40,000 clones, around an eighth recorded once. The sequencing input was blood. These receptors all come from a male donor with papillary thyroid cancer or a benign thyroid nodule (not recorded which). Some clones in this sample may be carry-over from other donors' samples.

This clone was recorded only once. The chain carries TRBV20-1 and TRBJ1-2; D not certain. V was trimmed by 1 base and J by 2 bases, leaving 14 bases between them. Germline V lookup: CDR1 DFQATT, CDR2 SNEGSKA (reference sequence). This CDR3 has 15 amino acids. For the CDR3, the DNA is TGCAGTGCTAGAGCTCGGGAATTTAGGAACTATGGCTACACCTTC. Its translation is CSARAREFRNYGYTF.

This clone came up many times. The gene calls are TRBV30 and TRBJ1-1; D may be TRBD1 (5 bases). With 4 bases removed from V and 5 bases from J, the gap between germline ends came to 11 bases. This CDR3 region has 12 residues. CDR1 is GTSNPN, CDR2 SVGIG, per germline (reference sequence). CDR3 bases: TGTGCCTGGAACAGACAGCGAACTGAAGCTTTCTTT. Translated, it gives CAWNRQRTEAFF. Combining the CDR3 with reference TRBV30 and TRBJ1-1 gives the whole variable domain SQTIHQWPATLVQPVGSPLSLECTVEGTSNPNLYWYRQAAGRGLQLLFYSVGIGQISSEVPQNLSASRPQDRQFILSSKKLLLSDSGFYLCAWNRQRTEAFFGQGTRLTVV.

Notes on this clone: This sample includes further DNA sequences coding for the same CDR3. This chain uses TRBV19 with TRBJ2-5, with 10 bases fitting TRBD1. The CDR3 runs to 16 residues. The germline V gene has CDR1 LNHDA and CDR2 SQIVND (reference sequence). Germline trimming cut 4 bases from V and 4 bases from J; bases unmatched to any gene: 9. The CDR3 is CASSTGFGTGAETQYF. The DNA of the CDR3 is TGTGCCAGTAGTACTGGGTTCGGGACAGGGGCAGAGACCCAGTACTTC.

This clone was counted many times. The V and J genes are TRBV10-3 and TRBJ2-2; the D gene is possibly TRBD1 (5 bases). Trimming removed 0 bases at V and 3 bases at J, with 8 bases between. Germline CDR1 is ENHRY and CDR2 is SYGVKD. The CDR3 has 15 residues. CDR3 sequence reads: CAISESSRDTGELFF. The CDR3 DNA sequence: TGTGCCATCAGTGAGTCTTCCAGGGACACCGGGGAGCTGTTTTTT.

This clone was seen a handful of times. A much larger clone differs by one base, so this may be a read error. The chain carries TRBV15 and TRBJ2-1, with TRBD2 matching over 7 bases. From germline, CDR1 is LNHNV and CDR2 YYDKDF (reference sequence). The CDR3 extends over 15 amino acids. The CDR3 here is CATSRASGSYNQQFF. CDR3 nucleotides: TGTGCCACCAGCAGAGCTAGCGGCTCCTACAATCAGCAGTTCTTC.

This clone occurred many times. The sample contains more than one DNA sequence encoding this CDR3. The V gene is TRBV10-3, the J gene TRBJ2-5; no reliable D call. Germline CDR1 and CDR2: ENHRY and SYGVKD. Trimming removed 4 bases at V and 1 base at J, with 4 bases between. The CDR3 has 12 amino acids. Here the CDR3 reads CAISGTQETQYF. CDR3 nucleotide sequence: TGTGCCATCAGTGGAACCCAAGAGACCCAGTACTTC.

This clone was found many times. DNA for the CDR3: TGCAGTGCCCCCCCCAGCGGGATCGTCGGGCAGTACTTC. Protein sequence: CSAPPSGIVGQYF. This chain uses TRBV20-1 with TRBJ2-7, with TRBD2 identical over 7 bases. The length of the CDR3 is 13 residues. Germline V lookup: CDR1 DFQATT, CDR2 SNEGSKA (reference sequence). J lost 9 bases, V lost 6 bases, and 14 bases had no gene match.

This sequence joins TRBV5-1 and TRBJ2-1; unclear D gene. Trimming removed 0 bases at V and 8 bases at J, with 6 bases between. The V gene's germline CDR1 is SGHRS and CDR2 YFSETQ. CDR3 length equals 12 residues. The CDR3 is CASSLGVDEQFF. For the CDR3, the DNA is TGCGCCAGCAGCTTGGGGGTGGATGAGCAGTTCTTC.

This clone was picked up many times. The CDR3 coding sequence is TGTGCCAGCTCCGACAGGGAAGAATCACCCCTCCACTTT. This translates into CASSDREESPLHF. The chain joins TRBV18 to TRBJ1-6, with TRBD1 matching 7 bases. The CDR3 extends over 13 amino acids. Germline V gene sequence: CDR1 KGHSH, CDR2 LQKENI. The junction had 6 bases not matched to a gene; V was cut back by 6 bases and J by 10 bases.

Points on this clone: A much larger clone differs by one base, so this may be a read error. The V and J genes are TRBV14 and TRBJ2-3; 7 nucleotides match TRBD2. Trimming took 8 bases from V and 6 from J; bases not matched to a gene: 8. The CDR3 is 13 amino acids. Germline V gene sequence: CDR1 SGHDN, CDR2 FVKESK. The CDR3, as DNA: TGTGCCAGCTCTACTAGCGTGAGGGATACGCAGTATTTT. Translated: CASSTSVRDTQYF.

This clone was counted at least ten times. The gene calls are TRBV28 and TRBJ2-7; 10 bases align to TRBD1. This CDR3 contains 16 residues. J lost 3 bases, V lost 1 base, and 6 bases had no gene match. From germline, CDR1 is MDHEN and CDR2 SYDVKM. DNA for the CDR3: TGTGCCAGCAGTTTATCTAGGACAGGGGGTATCTACGAGCAGTACTTC. Residues: CASSLSRTGGIYEQYF. Using reference TRBV28 and TRBJ2-7 for the parts outside the CDR3, the full variable domain is DVKVTQSSRYLVKRTGEKVFLECVQDMDHENMFWYRQDPGLGLRLIYFSYDVKMKEKGDIPEGYSVSREKKERFSLILESASTNQTSMYLCASSLSRTGGIYEQYFGPGTRLTVT.

This clone has at least ten counts. The chain carries TRBV6-4 and TRBJ2-1; D gene ambiguous. This CDR3 spans 15 amino acids. V lost 6 bases and J 0 bases, leaving 12 bases between the germline ends. The germline V gene encodes CDR1 MRHNA and CDR2 SNTAGT. Here the CDR3 reads CASSRTRSSYNEQFF. As DNA, the CDR3 is TGTGCCAGCAGCCGGACCCGAAGCTCCTACAATGAGCAGTTCTTC.

The sample holds a few counts of this clone. The V call is TRBV18, the J call TRBJ1-5; no clear D gene. Trimming shortened V by 5 bases and J by 5 bases, and 19 bases separated the two germline ends. The germline gives CDR1 KGHSH, CDR2 LQKENI. The CDR3 has 16 amino acids. The CDR3 DNA sequence: TGTGCCAGCTCATCTATTCGACTGCAGGTGGATCAGCCCCAGCATTTT. Its protein is CASSSIRLQVDQPQHF.

This clone was detected many times. The chain has TRBV28 and TRBJ1-4; D ambiguous. Germline V CDR1 and CDR2: MDHEN, SYDVKM. There are 14 residues in the CDR3. V lost 3 bases, J lost 8 bases, and 13 bases lay in between. DNA of the CDR3: TGTGCCAGCAGTTTTGGCGCGGCGGGGGAAAAACTGTTTTTT. Protein: CASSFGAAGEKLFF.

This clone was counted at least ten times. J is TRBJ2-5 and V is TRBV6-1; D unresolved. V shed 4 bases and J shed 5 bases, with 8 bases lying between them. Germline V gene data show CDR1 as MNHNS and CDR2 as SASEGT. The CDR3 sequence is 12 residues long. The CDR3 sequence: CASSALRETQYF. As DNA, the CDR3 is TGTGCCAGCAGTGCCCTCAGGGAGACCCAGTACTTC.

Concerning this clone itself: The CDR3 does not close with the conserved phenylalanine or tryptophan, likely indicating a read error. The chain has TRBV19 and TRBJ2-2, with unresolved D. V gave up 6 bases and J gave up 7 bases, with 12 bases separating them. This CDR3 is built from 13 residues. CDR1 is LNHDA and CDR2 is SQIVND in the germline V gene (reference sequence). CDR3 amino acids: CASSPASGGELFL. Here the CDR3 DNA reads TGTGCCAGTAGCCCGGCCAGTGGCGGGGAGCTGTTTCTT.

At least ten counts were recorded for this clone. The genes are TRBV11-2 and TRBJ2-3, with 14 bases lining up with TRBD2. The germline V gene encodes CDR1 SGHAT and CDR2 FQNNGV. The CDR3 spans 15 residues. Losses at the gene ends were 3 bases for V and 6 bases for J; bases not matched to a gene: 2. CDR3 region: CASSLGTSGSDTQYF. The CDR3 nucleotides are TGTGCCAGCAGCTTGGGGACTAGCGGGAGCGATACGCAGTATTTT. Filled out from reference TRBV11-2 and TRBJ2-3, the complete variable domain reads EAGVAQSPRYKIIEKRQSVAFWCNPISGHATLYWYQQILGQGPKLLIQFQNNGVVDDSQLPKDRFSAERLKGVDSTLKIQPAKLEDSAVYLCASSLGTSGSDTQYFGPGTRLTVL.

This clone was seen at least ten times. The chain employs TRBV29-1 and TRBJ2-2; possible D gene TRBD2, 5 bases. With 3 bases removed from V and 7 bases from J, the gap between germline ends came to 21 bases. CDR1 and CDR2 from the germline V gene are SQVTM and ANQGSEA. CDR3 size: 16 residues. The CDR3 coding sequence is TGCAGCGTTGATAATCCTAGAGGGTTGAGGGACGGGGAGCTGTTTTTT. Translation: CSVDNPRGLRDGELFF.

By its share, this clone is medium-sized. This chain joins TRBV28 and TRBJ2-7, with D possibly TRBD2 on 7 matching bases. Trimming stripped 9 bases from V and 4 bases from J, with 19 bases between. Germline CDR1 is MDHEN and CDR2 is SYDVKM. CDR3 length: 14 residues. As DNA, the CDR3 is TGTGCCAGTTGGGGAGGGGGAAAGGGTTACGAGCAGTACTTC. Translating it yields CASWGGGKGYEQYF.

This clone was counted at least ten times. The J gene is TRBJ1-5, the V gene TRBV28; D possibly corresponds to TRBD1 (5 bases). The CDR3 is 14 amino acids. Trimming shortened V by 2 bases and J by 5 bases, and 10 bases separated the two germline ends. The germline V gene encodes CDR1 MDHEN and CDR2 SYDVKM. The CDR3 sequence: CASSLNQGHQPQHF. The CDR3 nucleotides are TGTGCCAGCAGTTTAAATCAGGGCCATCAGCCCCAGCATTTT.

Comments on this clone: A much bigger clone sits one base away, suggesting this may be a read error. J is TRBJ1-1 and V is TRBV7-3; D is ambiguous. V was shortened by 8 bases and J by 7 bases, with 20 bases between the two germline ends. CDR1 and CDR2 from the germline V gene are SGHTA and FQGTGA. The CDR3 covers 14 residues. CDR3 DNA sequence: TGTGCCAGCGCTGGGGAGCCCAACACCGGTGAAGCTTTCTTT. As protein: CASAGEPNTGEAFF. The variable domain in full, with the rest retrieved from reference TRBV7-3 and TRBJ1-1, is GAGVSQTPSNKVTEKGKYVELRCDPISGHTALYWYRQSLGQGPEFLIYFQGTGAADDSGLPNDRFFAVRPEGSVSTLKIQRTERGDSAVYLCASAGEPNTGEAFFGQGTRLTVV.

This clone was seen many times. V and J are TRBV7-2 and TRBJ2-1; D is unclear. The CDR3 contains 13 residues. V was shortened by 0 bases and J by 4 bases, with 4 bases between the two germline ends. Per the germline V gene, CDR1 is SGHTA and CDR2 is FQGNSA. The CDR3 region is CASSLAMYNEQFF. CDR3 nucleotides: TGTGCCAGCAGCTTAGCAATGTACAATGAGCAGTTCTTC.

In this sample, this clone turned up many times. The chain carries TRBV20-1 and TRBJ1-5; D ambiguous. This CDR3 region has 13 residues. Germline assignment: CDR1 DFQATT and CDR2 SNEGSKA (reference sequence). Trimming took off 5 bases at V and 3 bases at J, with 11 bases between the two ends. The CDR3 DNA is TGCAGTGCTCCCAGGCAGGTCAATCAGCCCCAGCATTTT. Amino acids: CSAPRQVNQPQHF.

In its sample, this clone was seen many times. The rearrangement links TRBV6-4 to TRBJ2-1; possibly TRBD2 for D (6 bases). V shed 5 bases and J shed 6 bases, with 11 bases lying between them. From germline, CDR1 is MRHNA and CDR2 SNTAGT. The CDR3 covers 13 residues. CDR3 residues: CASSPGEANEQFF. The CDR3 DNA sequence: TGTGCCAGCAGTCCCGGGGAGGCCAATGAGCAGTTCTTC.